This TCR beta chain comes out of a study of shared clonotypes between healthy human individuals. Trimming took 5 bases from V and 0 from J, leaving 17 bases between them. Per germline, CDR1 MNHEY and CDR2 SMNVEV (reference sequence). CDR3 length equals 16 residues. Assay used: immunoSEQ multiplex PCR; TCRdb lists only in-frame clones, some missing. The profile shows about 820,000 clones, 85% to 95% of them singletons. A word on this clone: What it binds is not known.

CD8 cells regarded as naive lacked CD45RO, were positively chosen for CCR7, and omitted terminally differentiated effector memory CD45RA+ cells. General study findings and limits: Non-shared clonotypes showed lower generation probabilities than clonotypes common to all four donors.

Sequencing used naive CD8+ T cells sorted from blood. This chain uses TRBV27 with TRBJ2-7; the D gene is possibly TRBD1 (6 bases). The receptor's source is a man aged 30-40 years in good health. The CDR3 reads CASSPSKGHLSYEQYF. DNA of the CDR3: TGTGCCAGCAGTCCTTCGAAGGGACATCTCTCCTACGAGCAGTACTTC.